Following are 27 T cell receptor beta chains from one sample sequenced in a study of blood T cell repertoires in COVID-19. Profiling relied on immunoSEQ multiplex PCR, and the TCRdb table lists in-frame clones only, not all of them. The data hold more than 200,000 clones, with around 90% observed a single time. Sequencing input: PBMCs or T cells enriched from blood (not recorded which). The source of these receptors is a young woman with acute COVID-19.

The CDR3 sequence is CASSGDTQHGYTF. CDR3 DNA sequence: TGTGCCAGCTCCGGGGATACCCAACATGGCTACACCTTC. The chain is built from TRBV18 and TRBJ1-2, with D hard to call. Trimming cost V 6 bases and J 6 bases, with 14 bases left between them. The germline gives CDR1 KGHSH, CDR2 LQKENI. The CDR3 spans 13 residues.

The chain couples TRBV9 to TRBJ2-1, with 10 bases fitting TRBD1. V trimming: 3 bases; J trimming: 6 bases; junction bases outside the gene matches: 6. The CDR3 spans 15 residues. Germline V gene lookup returns CDR1 SGDLS and CDR2 YYNGEE. The DNA of the CDR3 is TGTGCCAGCAGCGCAGCCGGGACAGGGGTCAATGAGCAGTTCTTC. This gives the protein CASSAAGTGVNEQFF. Full variable domain (remainder filled in from reference TRBV9 and TRBJ2-1): DSGVTQTPKHLITATGQRVTLRCSPRSGDLSVYWYQQSLDQGLQFLIQYYNGEERAKGNILERFSAQQFPDLHSELNLSSLELGDSALYFCASSAAGTGVNEQFFGPGTRLTVL.

The V and J genes are TRBV27 and TRBJ2-7, with 9 positions matching TRBD1. Looked up from germline, CDR1 is MNHEY and CDR2 is SMNVEV (reference sequence). V was pared by 4 bases and J by 6 bases, with 7 bases of the junction left unmatched. The CDR3 spans 14 residues. The chain's CDR3 is CASSSGDRVGEQYF. The DNA for the CDR3 is TGTGCCAGCAGTTCCGGGGACAGGGTCGGCGAGCAGTACTTC.

This clone has just a few counts. The CDR3 region is CATDSQGNTEAFF. DNA for the CDR3: TGTGCCACCGATTCTCAGGGAAACACTGAAGCTTTCTTT. The rearrangement links TRBV2 to TRBJ1-1, with D perhaps matching TRBD1 (5 bases). V was pared by 10 bases and J by 2 bases, with 14 bases between. Per germline, CDR1 SNHLY and CDR2 FYNNEI. The CDR3 is 13 residues long.

V usage is TRBV18 and J usage is TRBJ2-5; the match to TRBD1 covers 8 bases. CDR3 length: 17 amino acids. After removal of 1 base from V and 6 bases from J, the junction contained 13 bases not matched to a gene. In germline, CDR1 is KGHSH, CDR2 LQKENI. The chain's CDR3 is CASSPQTAAGGAKTQYF. In nucleotides, the CDR3 is TGTGCCAGCTCACCACAAACCGCGGCAGGGGGCGCAAAGACCCAGTACTTC.

This clone was seen a few times. The chain carries TRBV28 and TRBJ1-1, with 7 bases fitting TRBD1. Trimming cost V 7 bases and J 8 bases; bases outside gene matches: 7. The CDR3 consists of 12 residues. CDR1 is MDHEN, CDR2 SYDVKM, per germline. CDR3 amino acids: CASIIRDSEAFF. The CDR3 DNA reads as TGTGCCAGCATTATCCGGGACAGCGAAGCTTTCTTT.

The chain employs TRBV4-1 and TRBJ2-1; D is unresolved. Germline V lookup: CDR1 MGHRA, CDR2 YSYEKL. V lost 0 bases and J lost 8, with 11 bases in between. The CDR3 is 14 residues long. CDR3 bases: TGCGCCAGCAGCCAAGATCGAAGCACCGATGAGCAGTTCTTC. This gives the protein CASSQDRSTDEQFF.

This clone was counted a single time. DNA of the CDR3: TGTGCCATCAGTGATGGCAGGGGTGACGATGGCTACACCTTC. Protein sequence: CAISDGRGDDGYTF. The chain joins TRBV10-3 to TRBJ1-2; TRBD1 might be the D (6 bases). V gave up 3 bases and J gave up 6 bases, with 14 bases separating them. CDR3 length equals 14 residues. Germline V CDR1 and CDR2: ENHRY, SYGVKD.

This chain joins TRBV14 and TRBJ1-1; 8 bases agree with TRBD1. The germline V gene has CDR1 SGHDN and CDR2 FVKESK. The CDR3 totals 15 residues. V lost 5 bases and J lost 2; bases outside the gene matches: 7. CDR3 sequence (DNA): TGTGCCAGCAGCATACGGACAGGGAGAAACACTGAAGCTTTCTTT. This encodes CASSIRTGRNTEAFF.

The gene calls are TRBV28 and TRBJ1-4; D is perhaps TRBD1 (5 bases). Looked up from germline, CDR1 is MDHEN and CDR2 is SYDVKM. This CDR3 has 13 residues. The ends were cut back, 6 bases at V and 5 bases at J, with 10 bases in the middle. The DNA for the CDR3 is TGTGCCAGCAGGACAGTTCCAAATGAAAAACTGTTTTTT. Translation gives CASRTVPNEKLFF.

This chain links TRBV6-1 with TRBJ1-2; D remains unclear. Trimming took off 0 bases at V and 1 base at J, with 6 bases between the two ends. The germline V gene has CDR1 MNHNS and CDR2 SASEGT. CDR3 length equals 14 residues. This CDR3 reads CASSEAEINYGYTF. CDR3 nucleotide sequence: TGTGCCAGCAGTGAAGCCGAGATTAACTATGGCTACACCTTC.

The V gene is TRBV11-3, the J gene TRBJ2-2; no clear D gene. CDR3 length: 13 amino acids. The ends were cut back, 5 bases at V and 5 bases at J, with 9 bases in the middle. Germline assignment: CDR1 SGHNT and CDR2 YENEEA. As DNA, the CDR3 is TGTGCCAGCAGCCACGCCGCGACCGGGGAGCTGTTTTTT. Encoded protein: CASSHAATGELFF.

This clone was found once. The V call is TRBV4-1, the J call TRBJ1-4; no reliable D call. Germline values: CDR1 MGHRA, CDR2 YSYEKL. This CDR3 is 16 amino acids long. Between the trimmed V and J ends, which lost 0 bases and 0 bases, there was a span of 8 bases. CDR3 in amino acids: CASSQDPQATNEKLFF. The CDR3 coding sequence is TGCGCCAGCAGCCAAGATCCCCAGGCAACTAATGAAAAACTGTTTTTT.

The V gene is TRBV15, the J gene TRBJ2-7; D not certain. CDR1 and CDR2 (germline): LNHNV, YYDKDF (reference sequence). Trimming pared 1 base from V and 5 bases from J, leaving 12 bases between. The CDR3 length is 14 residues. The DNA of the CDR3 is TGTGCCACCAGCAGAGGACGCGGATTAAACGAGCAGTACTTC. It is translated as CATSRGRGLNEQYF.

The rearrangement joins TRBV7-2 to TRBJ1-1, with 10 bases identical to TRBD1. Germline trimming cut 5 bases from V and 10 bases from J; bases unmatched to any gene: 10. CDR3 size: 14 residues. The germline V gene has CDR1 SGHTA and CDR2 FQGNSA. CDR3 region: CASSPGQGMGSAFF. CDR3 in DNA: TGTGCCAGCAGCCCGGGACAGGGGATGGGATCAGCTTTCTTT.

The chain couples TRBV3-1 (or the pseudogene TRBV3-2) to TRBJ1-4, with D possibly matching TRBD1 (5 bases). V was cut by 6 bases and J by 3 bases, with 11 bases left in between. CDR3 length: 14 amino acids. Germline-derived CDR1 and CDR2 are LGHDT and YNNKEL (reference sequence). CDR3 in amino acids: CASSPGGANEKLFF. As DNA, the CDR3 is TGTGCCAGCAGTCCCGGGGGAGCTAATGAAAAACTGTTTTTT.

This chain uses TRBV4-3 with TRBJ2-3; TRBD2 matches at 10 bases. CDR1 LGHNA and CDR2 YSLEER come from the germline V gene. The CDR3 sequence is 15 residues long. Losses at the gene ends were 6 bases for V and 3 bases for J; bases not matched to a gene: 6. The DNA of the CDR3 is TGCGCCAGCAGTCCTAGCGGGAGTAGGACAGATACGCAGTATTTT. This gives the protein CASSPSGSRTDTQYF.

The rearrangement links TRBV18 to TRBJ1-1, with 11 bases identical to TRBD1. The J segment lost 5 bases and the V segment lost 2 bases, leaving 10 bases of the junction unmatched. Germline CDR1 is KGHSH and CDR2 is LQKENI. This CDR3 contains 17 residues. The CDR3 DNA follows: TGTGCCAGCTCACCAGATACCACCGGGACAGGGGGGACTGAAGCTTTCTTT. This gives the protein CASSPDTTGTGGTEAFF.

The CDR3 region is CATSRESGTGNEKLFF. The CDR3 nucleotides read TGTGCCACCAGCAGAGAATCCGGGACAGGAAATGAAAAACTGTTTTTT. The V gene is TRBV15, the J gene TRBJ1-4; 8 bases line up with TRBD1. This CDR3 is built from 16 residues. Trimming at V came to 0 bases and at J to 5 bases, leaving 5 bases not matched to a gene. Germline V gives CDR1 LNHNV, CDR2 YYDKDF (reference sequence).

The genes are TRBV5-8 and TRBJ2-5, with a tentative D call TRBD2 (5 bases). Germline CDR1 and CDR2: SGHTS and YDEGEE. The CDR3 extends over 11 amino acids. Trimming stripped 5 bases from V and 3 bases from J, with 5 bases between. The CDR3 region has the DNA TGTGCCAGCAGGAGGGAAGAGACCCAGTACTTC. It is translated as CASRREETQYF.

This clone was picked up a small number of times. This chain uses TRBV7-8 with TRBJ1-1, with 11 bases aligning to TRBD1. J lost 4 bases, V lost 5 bases, and 15 bases had no gene match. CDR3 length equals 18 residues. Germline V gene sequence: CDR1 SGHVS, CDR2 FQNEAQ. CDR3 residues: CASSRTGTGGSRGTEAFF. DNA of the CDR3: TGTGCCAGCAGCAGAACCGGGACAGGGGGTTCTCGGGGCACTGAAGCTTTCTTT.

The chain couples TRBV12-3 or TRBV12-4 to TRBJ1-5; 7 bases agree with TRBD1. V lost 7 bases and J lost 7; bases outside the gene matches: 7. The CDR3 is 13 amino acids. The CDR3 coding sequence is TGTGCCAGCACCTTGACAGGGATCCAGCCCCAGCATTTT. Residues: CASTLTGIQPQHF.

The J gene is TRBJ1-3, the V gene TRBV5-4; 7 bases fit TRBD1. The trim removed 4 bases at V and 7 bases at J, leaving 8 bases unmatched. The CDR3 spans 14 residues. CDR1 is SGHNT and CDR2 is YYREEE in the germline V gene (reference sequence). CDR3 region: CASSTDRDVNTIYF. CDR3 nucleotides: TGTGCCAGCAGCACCGACAGGGACGTTAACACCATATATTTT.

The chain carries TRBV2 and TRBJ2-2; D perhaps matches TRBD1 (6 bases). Germline CDR1 is SNHLY and CDR2 is FYNNEI. V was shortened by 4 bases and J by 5 bases, with 14 bases between the two germline ends. The CDR3 is made up of 15 amino acids. CDR3 sequence (DNA): TGTGCCAGCAGTGGAAGGGGGTTCGAGACCGGGGAGCTGTTTTTT. Amino acid sequence: CASSGRGFETGELFF. The full variable domain, rest sourced from reference TRBV2 and TRBJ2-2, is EPEVTQTPSHQVTQMGQEVILRCVPISNHLYFYWYRQILGQKVEFLVSFYNNEISEKSEIFDDQFSVERPDGSNFTLKIRSTKLEDSAMYFCASSGRGFETGELFFGEGSRLTVL.

The CDR3 protein is CASSFGPDNEQFF. Written as DNA, the CDR3 is TGTGCCAGCAGCTTTGGGCCAGACAATGAGCAGTTCTTC. The chain recombines TRBV5-5 with TRBJ2-1; D gene uncertain. The CDR3 totals 13 residues. Trimming took 2 bases from V and 5 from J, leaving 8 bases between them. Germline loops: CDR1 SGHKS, CDR2 YYEKEE (reference sequence).

This clone showed up just a few times. Other DNA sequences within the sample encode an identical CDR3. This chain connects TRBV5-1 to TRBJ1-4; possibly TRBD1 for D (5 bases). The CDR3 totals 15 residues. The V end lost 1 base, the J end lost 3 bases, and 10 bases lay between the germline ends. Germline assignment: CDR1 SGHRS and CDR2 YFSETQ. CDR3 sequence reads: CASSLYRGPNEKLFF. The CDR3 DNA is TGCGCCAGCAGCTTGTATAGGGGCCCTAATGAAAAACTGTTTTTT. The full variable domain, in which reference TRBV5-1 and TRBJ1-4 provide the parts outside the CDR3, is KAGVTQTPRYLIKTRGQQVTLSCSPISGHRSVSWYQQTPGQGLQFLFEYFSETQRNKGNFPGRFSGRQFSNSRSEMNVSTLELGDSALYLCASSLYRGPNEKLFFGSGTQLSVL.

The rearrangement joins TRBV6-4 to TRBJ2-3; D may be TRBD2 (6 bases). The CDR3 is made up of 14 amino acids. The ends were cut back, 3 bases at V and 3 bases at J, with 10 bases in the middle. Germline CDR1 reads MRHNA; CDR2 reads SNTAGT. The CDR3 loop is CASSDGSGTDTQYF. The CDR3, as DNA: TGTGCCAGCAGTGATGGTAGCGGAACAGATACGCAGTATTTT.